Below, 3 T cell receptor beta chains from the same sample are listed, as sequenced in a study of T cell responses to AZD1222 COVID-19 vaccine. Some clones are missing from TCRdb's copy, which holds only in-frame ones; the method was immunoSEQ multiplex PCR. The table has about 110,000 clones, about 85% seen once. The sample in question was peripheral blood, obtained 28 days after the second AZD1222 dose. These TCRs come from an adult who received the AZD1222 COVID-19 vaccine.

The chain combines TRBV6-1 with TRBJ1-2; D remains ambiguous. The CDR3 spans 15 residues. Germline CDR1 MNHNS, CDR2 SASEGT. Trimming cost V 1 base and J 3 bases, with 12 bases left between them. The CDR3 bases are TGTGCCAGCAGTGAAGGGCGGCAGGAATACTATGGCTACACCTTC. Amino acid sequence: CASSEGRQEYYGYTF.

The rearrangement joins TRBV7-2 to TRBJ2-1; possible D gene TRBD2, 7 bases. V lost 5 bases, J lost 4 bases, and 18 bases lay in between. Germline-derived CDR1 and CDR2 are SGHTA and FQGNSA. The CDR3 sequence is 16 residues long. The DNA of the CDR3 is TGTGCCAGCAGCCCCCGGGGGCGGGAGAGTTACAATGAGCAGTTCTTC. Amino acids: CASSPRGRESYNEQFF.

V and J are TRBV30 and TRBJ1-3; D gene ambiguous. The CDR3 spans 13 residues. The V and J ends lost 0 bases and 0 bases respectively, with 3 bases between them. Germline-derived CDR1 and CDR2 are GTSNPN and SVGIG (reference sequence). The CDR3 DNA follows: TGTGCCTGGAGTGTCAACTCTGGAAACACCATATATTTT. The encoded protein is CAWSVNSGNTIYF.